A selection of T cell receptor beta chains follows, all from one sample in a study of blood T cell repertoires in COVID-19. Sequencing used immunoSEQ multiplex PCR; TCRdb keeps in-frame clones, though not all of them. The profile shows about 270,000 clones, 85% to 90% of them singletons. The sample comprised PBMCs or T cells enriched from blood (not recorded which). These receptors originate from a woman aged 30 to 39 with acute COVID-19. Both conserved end residues are part of each CDR3. The D gene is left open where the match is weak. Clone size is given for some rows only: seen once, a few or many times, or a class if the clone is expanded.

len: 19
d_gene: .
j_gene: TRBJ1-1
v_gene: TRBV18
abundance: .
CDR3nt: TGTGCCAGCTCACCGGACGTCGGACGTCAACAGGGACCGTGGACTGAAGCTTTCTTT
CDR3aa: CASSPDVGRQQGPWTEAFF

len: 14
d_gene: .
j_gene: TRBJ2-5
v_gene: TRBV3-1/TRBV3-2
abundance: .
CDR3nt: TGTGCCAGCAGCCAAGTCGGTAGCCAGGAGACCCAGTACTTC
CDR3aa: CASSQVGSQETQYF

len: 15
d_gene: TRBD1
j_gene: TRBJ2-2
v_gene: TRBV19
abundance: .
CDR3nt: TGTGCCAGTAAGGGACAGGGGGCTGCCACCGGGGAGCTGTTTTTT
CDR3aa: CASKGQGAATGELFF

len: 14
d_gene: .
j_gene: TRBJ2-2
v_gene: TRBV6-5
abundance: once
CDR3nt: TGTGCCAGCTGCAGCGGGCCGAACACCGGGGAGCTGTTTTTT
CDR3aa: CASCSGPNTGELFF

len: 14
d_gene: .
j_gene: TRBJ2-3
v_gene: TRBV2
abundance: .
CDR3nt: TGTGCCAGCAAGGCGGAGTTCGGCACAGATACGCAGTATTTT
CDR3aa: CASKAEFGTDTQYF

len: 17
d_gene: .
j_gene: TRBJ2-1
v_gene: TRBV7-9
abundance: .
CDR3nt: TGTGCCAGCAGCTTAGGGAGCCTAGCCTCCTCCTACAATGAGCAGTTCTTC
CDR3aa: CASSLGSLASSYNEQFF

len: 16
d_gene: .
j_gene: TRBJ2-3
v_gene: TRBV7-9
abundance: once
CDR3nt: TGTGCCAGCAGCCCCCGGCAGGGGTTGCTCACAGATACGCAGTATTTT
CDR3aa: CASSPRQGLLTDTQYF

len: 15
d_gene: .
j_gene: TRBJ2-7
v_gene: TRBV5-4
abundance: .
CDR3nt: TGTGCCAGCGGCCCTCTAGAGGGCCATCGTTCCGAGCAGTACTTC
CDR3aa: CASGPLEGHRSEQYF

len: 17
d_gene: TRBD2
j_gene: TRBJ2-4
v_gene: TRBV7-9
abundance: .
CDR3nt: TGTGCCAGCAGCTTAAAAACTAGCGGGACGATGTTCGACATTCAGTACTTC
CDR3aa: CASSLKTSGTMFDIQYF

len: 15
d_gene: TRBD1
j_gene: TRBJ2-7
v_gene: TRBV28
abundance: .
CDR3nt: TGTGCCAGCAGTTTACACCGGGACAGGGGAGCCGAGCAGTACTTC
CDR3aa: CASSLHRDRGAEQYF

len: 14
d_gene: .
j_gene: TRBJ2-7
v_gene: TRBV10-3
abundance: .
CDR3nt: TGTGCCATCAGTGAGCCCCTTTCCCAGTACGAGCAGTACTTC
CDR3aa: CAISEPLSQYEQYF

len: 14
d_gene: TRBD2
j_gene: TRBJ2-3
v_gene: TRBV20-1
abundance: .
CDR3nt: TGCAGTGCTAGTGTGACTAGCGGGAGTGATACGCAGTATTTT
CDR3aa: CSASVTSGSDTQYF

len: 16
d_gene: .
j_gene: TRBJ1-4
v_gene: TRBV9
abundance: .
CDR3nt: TGTGCCAGCAGCGCCCGCGGCGGGGAGGCTAATGAAAAACTGTTTTTT
CDR3aa: CASSARGGEANEKLFF

len: 15
d_gene: .
j_gene: TRBJ2-7
v_gene: TRBV28
abundance: .
CDR3nt: TGTGCCAGCATTCCCAGCGGTACTACACTCTACGAGCAGTACTTC
CDR3aa: CASIPSGTTLYEQYF

len: 14
d_gene: TRBD1
j_gene: TRBJ1-5
v_gene: TRBV6-5
abundance: .
CDR3nt: TGTGCCAGCAGACCCCGACAGGGGTATCAGCCCCAGCATTTT
CDR3aa: CASRPRQGYQPQHF

len: 13
d_gene: .
j_gene: TRBJ2-5
v_gene: TRBV21-1
abundance: .
CDR3nt: TGTGCCAGCAGCAAACGGGGGGTGGAGACCCAGTACTTC
CDR3aa: CASSKRGVETQYF

len: 13
d_gene: .
j_gene: TRBJ2-3
v_gene: TRBV11-3
abundance: once
CDR3nt: TGTGCCAGCAGCTTGGGCCTCCCAGATACGCAGTATTTT
CDR3aa: CASSLGLPDTQYF

len: 11
d_gene: .
j_gene: TRBJ2-7
v_gene: TRBV23-1
abundance: once
CDR3nt: TGCGCCAGACAGGGTTGCGACGAGCAGTACTTC
CDR3aa: CARQGCDEQYF

len: 15
d_gene: .
j_gene: TRBJ1-5
v_gene: TRBV7-9
abundance: once
CDR3nt: TGTGCCAGCAGCTCGGGAGGCTCGAGCAATCAGCCCCAGCATTTT
CDR3aa: CASSSGGSSNQPQHF